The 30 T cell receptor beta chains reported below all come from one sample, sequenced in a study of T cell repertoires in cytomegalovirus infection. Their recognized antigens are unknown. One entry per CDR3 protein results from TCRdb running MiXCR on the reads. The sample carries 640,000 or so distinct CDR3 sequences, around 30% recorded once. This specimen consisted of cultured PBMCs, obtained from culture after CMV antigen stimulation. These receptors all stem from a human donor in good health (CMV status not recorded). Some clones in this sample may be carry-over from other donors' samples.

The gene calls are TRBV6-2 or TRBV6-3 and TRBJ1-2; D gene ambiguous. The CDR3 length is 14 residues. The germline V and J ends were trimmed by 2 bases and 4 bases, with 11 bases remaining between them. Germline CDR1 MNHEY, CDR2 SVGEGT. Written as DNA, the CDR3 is TGTGCCAGCAGTTACGGTGGGAAAGGCTATGGCTACACCTTC. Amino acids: CASSYGGKGYGYTF.

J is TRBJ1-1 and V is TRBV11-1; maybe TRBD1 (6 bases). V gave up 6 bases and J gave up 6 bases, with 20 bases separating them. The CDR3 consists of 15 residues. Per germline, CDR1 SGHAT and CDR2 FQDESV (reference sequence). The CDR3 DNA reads TGTGCCAGCAGGACCTACGGCGAGGGGGACGCTGAAGCTTTCTTT. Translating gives CASRTYGEGDAEAFF.

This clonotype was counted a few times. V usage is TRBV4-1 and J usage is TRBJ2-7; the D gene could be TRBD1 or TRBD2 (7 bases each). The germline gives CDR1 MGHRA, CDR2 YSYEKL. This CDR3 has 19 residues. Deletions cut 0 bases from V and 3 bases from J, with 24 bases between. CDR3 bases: TGCGCCAGCAGCCAAGATTGGCAGGGGGGGAGCGACCGCATCTACGAGCAGTACTTC. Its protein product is CASSQDWQGGSDRIYEQYF.

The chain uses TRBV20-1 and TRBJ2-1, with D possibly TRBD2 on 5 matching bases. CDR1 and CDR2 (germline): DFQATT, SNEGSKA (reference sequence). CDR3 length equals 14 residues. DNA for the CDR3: TGCAGACTTCCCTCCCGGGATATCTACAATGAGCAGTTCTTC. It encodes CRLPSRDIYNEQFF.

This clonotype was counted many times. The CDR3 DNA sequence: TGTGCCAGCAATAGCTGGGGGTCCACTGAAGCTTTCTTT. Its translation is CASNSWGSTEAFF. The chain carries TRBV7-8 and TRBJ1-1; D possibly corresponds to TRBD1 (5 bases). The V and J ends lost 7 bases and 4 bases respectively, with 13 bases between them. From germline, CDR1 is SGHVS and CDR2 FQNEAQ. This CDR3 region has 13 residues.

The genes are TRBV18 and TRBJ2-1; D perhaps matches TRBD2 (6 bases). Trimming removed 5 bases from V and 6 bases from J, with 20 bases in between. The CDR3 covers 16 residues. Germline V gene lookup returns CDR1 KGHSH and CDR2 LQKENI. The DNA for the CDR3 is TGTGCCAGCTCAGGGCCCAGGACTATAATTGGCAATGAGCAGTTCTTC. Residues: CASSGPRTIIGNEQFF.

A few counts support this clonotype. CDR3: CASSSMGLAVGEQYF. CDR3 nucleotides: TGTGCCAGCAGCTCCATGGGACTAGCGGTGGGCGAGCAGTACTTC. The chain links TRBV7-8 to TRBJ2-7; 11 bases map to TRBD2. After removal of 4 bases from V and 6 bases from J, the junction contained 8 bases not matched to a gene. This CDR3 contains 15 residues. Germline assignment: CDR1 SGHVS and CDR2 FQNEAQ.

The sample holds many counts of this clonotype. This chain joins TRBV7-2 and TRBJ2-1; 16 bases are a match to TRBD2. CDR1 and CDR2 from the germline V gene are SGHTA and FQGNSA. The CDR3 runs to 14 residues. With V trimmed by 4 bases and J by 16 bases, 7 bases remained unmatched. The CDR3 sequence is CASSSGTSGGARFF. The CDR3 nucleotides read TGTGCCAGCAGCTCTGGGACTAGCGGGGGGGCACGCTTCTTC.

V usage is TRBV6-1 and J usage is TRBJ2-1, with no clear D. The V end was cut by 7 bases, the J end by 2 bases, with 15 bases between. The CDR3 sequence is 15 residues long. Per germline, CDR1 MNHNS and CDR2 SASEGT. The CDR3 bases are TGTGCCAGCACCCACGTGAACGGACCCTACAATGAGCAGTTCTTC. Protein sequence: CASTHVNGPYNEQFF.

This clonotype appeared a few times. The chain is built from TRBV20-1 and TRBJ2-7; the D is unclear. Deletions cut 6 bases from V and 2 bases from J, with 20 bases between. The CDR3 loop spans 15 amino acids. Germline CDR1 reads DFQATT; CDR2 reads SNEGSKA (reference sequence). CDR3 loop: CSARPRLKDTYEQYF. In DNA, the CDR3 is TGCAGTGCCCGCCCTCGACTGAAGGATACCTACGAGCAGTACTTC.

CDR3 in DNA: TGCAGTGCCGCAATCGTTCGGGGTGGCTACACCTTC. Amino acids: CSAAIVRGGYTF. The rearrangement uses TRBV20-1 and TRBJ1-2; D not certain. Between the trimmed V and J ends, which lost 6 bases and 7 bases, there was a span of 15 bases. Germline V gene sequence: CDR1 DFQATT, CDR2 SNEGSKA (reference sequence). The CDR3 consists of 12 residues.

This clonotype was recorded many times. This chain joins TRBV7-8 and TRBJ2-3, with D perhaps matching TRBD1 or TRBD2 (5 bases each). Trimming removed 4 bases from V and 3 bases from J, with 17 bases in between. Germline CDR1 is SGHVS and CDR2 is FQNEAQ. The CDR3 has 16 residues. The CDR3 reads CASSWSGPKNTDTQYF. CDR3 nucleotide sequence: TGTGCCAGCAGCTGGTCGGGACCTAAAAATACAGATACGCAGTATTTT.

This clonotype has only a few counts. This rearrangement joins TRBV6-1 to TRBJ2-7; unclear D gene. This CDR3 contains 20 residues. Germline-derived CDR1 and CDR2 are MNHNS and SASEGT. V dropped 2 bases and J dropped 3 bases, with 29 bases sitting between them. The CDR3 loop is CASSELFLGFSVPDYYEQYF. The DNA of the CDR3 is TGTGCCAGCAGTGAACTTTTTTTGGGGTTTTCGGTCCCTGATTACTACGAGCAGTACTTC.

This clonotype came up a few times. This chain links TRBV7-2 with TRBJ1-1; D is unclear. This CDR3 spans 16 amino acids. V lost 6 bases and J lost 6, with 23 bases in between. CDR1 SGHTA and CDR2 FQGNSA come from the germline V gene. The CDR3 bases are TGTGCCAGCAGTTCCCTTGGCCAGAGCTCGTACTCTGAAGCTTTCTTT. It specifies CASSSLGQSSYSEAFF.

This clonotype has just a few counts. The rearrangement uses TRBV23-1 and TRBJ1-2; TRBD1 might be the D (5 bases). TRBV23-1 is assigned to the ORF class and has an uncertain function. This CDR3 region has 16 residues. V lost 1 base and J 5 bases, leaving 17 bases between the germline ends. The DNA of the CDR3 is TGCGCCAGCAGTCAATGGGGGACGCCTCGGCGGTATGGCTACACCTTC. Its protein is CASSQWGTPRRYGYTF.

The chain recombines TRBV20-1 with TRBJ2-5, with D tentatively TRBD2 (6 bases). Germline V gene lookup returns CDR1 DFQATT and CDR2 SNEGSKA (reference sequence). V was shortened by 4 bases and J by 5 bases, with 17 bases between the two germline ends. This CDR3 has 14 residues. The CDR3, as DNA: TGCAGTGCTACCAAAGGGGAGGTGCGGGAGACCCAGTACTTC. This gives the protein CSATKGEVRETQYF.

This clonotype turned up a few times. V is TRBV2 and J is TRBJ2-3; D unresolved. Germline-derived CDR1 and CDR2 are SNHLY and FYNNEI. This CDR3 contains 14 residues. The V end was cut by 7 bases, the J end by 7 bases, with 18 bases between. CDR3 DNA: TGTGCCAGCAAATCCTCCCCCGTTAGGAATACGCAGTATTTT. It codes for CASKSSPVRNTQYF.

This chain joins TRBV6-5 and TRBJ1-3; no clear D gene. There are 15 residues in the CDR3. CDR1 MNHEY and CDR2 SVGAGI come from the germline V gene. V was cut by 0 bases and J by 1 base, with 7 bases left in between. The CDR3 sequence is CASSYSRVSGNTIYF. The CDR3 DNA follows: TGTGCCAGCAGTTACTCGAGGGTTTCTGGAAACACCATATATTTT.

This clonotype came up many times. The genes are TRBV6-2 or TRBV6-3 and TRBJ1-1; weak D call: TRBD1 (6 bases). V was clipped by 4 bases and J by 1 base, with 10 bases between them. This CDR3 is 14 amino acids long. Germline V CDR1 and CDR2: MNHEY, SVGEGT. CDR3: CASSSQDRNTEAFF. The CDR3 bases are TGTGCCAGCAGTTCCCAGGACAGGAACACTGAAGCTTTCTTT.

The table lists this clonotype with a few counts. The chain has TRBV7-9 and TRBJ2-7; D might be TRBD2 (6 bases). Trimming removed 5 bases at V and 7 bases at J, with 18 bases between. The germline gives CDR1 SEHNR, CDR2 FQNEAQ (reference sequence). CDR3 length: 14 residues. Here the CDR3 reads CASSRRGEAVEQYF. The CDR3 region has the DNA TGTGCCAGCAGCAGGCGCGGGGAAGCGGTAGAGCAGTACTTC.

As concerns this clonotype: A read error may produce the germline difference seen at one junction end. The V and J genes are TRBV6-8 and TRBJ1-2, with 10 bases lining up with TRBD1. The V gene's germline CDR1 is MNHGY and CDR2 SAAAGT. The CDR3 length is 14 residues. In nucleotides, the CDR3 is TGTGACAGCAGTCTGCGGACAGGGGGAATTGGCTACACCTTC. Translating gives CDSSLRTGGIGYTF.

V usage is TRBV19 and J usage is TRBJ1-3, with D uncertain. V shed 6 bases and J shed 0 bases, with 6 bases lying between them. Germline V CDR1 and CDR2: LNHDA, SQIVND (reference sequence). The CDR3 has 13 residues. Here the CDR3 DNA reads TGTGCCAGTAGAGGATTCTCTGGAAACACCATATATTTT. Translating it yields CASRGFSGNTIYF. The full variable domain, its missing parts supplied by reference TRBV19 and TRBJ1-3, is DGGITQSPKYLFRKEGQNVTLSCEQNLNHDAMYWYRQDPGQGLRLIYYSQIVNDFQKGDIAEGYSVSREKKESFPLTVTSAQKNPTAFYLCASRGFSGNTIYFGEGSWLTVV.

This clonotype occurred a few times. CDR3 region: CASSDRGRATNEKLFF. The DNA of the CDR3 is TGTGCCAGTAGCGACAGGGGAAGAGCAACTAATGAAAAACTGTTTTTT. This chain joins TRBV19 and TRBJ1-4; 8 bases match TRBD1. The germline gives CDR1 LNHDA, CDR2 SQIVND (reference sequence). CDR3 size: 16 residues. The trim removed 6 bases at V and 0 bases at J, leaving 6 bases unmatched. Full variable domain (outside the CDR3, taken from reference TRBV19 and TRBJ1-4): DGGITQSPKYLFRKEGQNVTLSCEQNLNHDAMYWYRQDPGQGLRLIYYSQIVNDFQKGDIAEGYSVSREKKESFPLTVTSAQKNPTAFYLCASSDRGRATNEKLFFGSGTQLSVL.

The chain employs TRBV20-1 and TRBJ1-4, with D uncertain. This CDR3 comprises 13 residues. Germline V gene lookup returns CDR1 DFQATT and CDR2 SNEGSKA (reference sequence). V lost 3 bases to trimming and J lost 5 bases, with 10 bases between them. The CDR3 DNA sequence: TGCAGTGCTAGTATGTCGAGGAATGAAAAACTGTTTTTT. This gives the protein CSASMSRNEKLFF.

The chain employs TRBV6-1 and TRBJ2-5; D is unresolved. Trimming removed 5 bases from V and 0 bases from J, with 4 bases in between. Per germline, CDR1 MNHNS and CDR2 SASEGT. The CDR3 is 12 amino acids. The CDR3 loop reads CASSYDQETQYF. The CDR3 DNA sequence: TGTGCCAGCAGTTACGACCAAGAGACCCAGTACTTC.

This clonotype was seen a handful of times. The CDR3: CASSLDHFTTEAFF. The CDR3 bases are TGTGCCAGCAGCTTAGATCACTTTACTACTGAAGCTTTCTTT. This chain links TRBV7-2 with TRBJ1-1, with D unresolved. Trimming removed 1 base at V and 5 bases at J, with 11 bases between. CDR1 and CDR2 (germline): SGHTA, FQGNSA. The CDR3 length is 14 residues.

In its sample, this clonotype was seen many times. Here the CDR3 reads CASSQGPGGAYGYTF. The CDR3 DNA reads as TGCGCCAGCAGCCAAGGCCCAGGGGGCGCGTATGGCTACACCTTC. The rearrangement uses TRBV4-1 and TRBJ1-2; 8 bases fit TRBD1. Losses at the gene ends were 1 base for V and 5 bases for J; bases not matched to a gene: 6. The CDR3 loop spans 15 amino acids. CDR1 is MGHRA and CDR2 is YSYEKL in the germline V gene.

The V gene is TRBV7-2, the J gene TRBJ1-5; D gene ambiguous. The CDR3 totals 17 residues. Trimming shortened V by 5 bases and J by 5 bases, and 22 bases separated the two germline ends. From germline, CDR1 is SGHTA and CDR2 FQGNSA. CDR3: CASSPNPSFTGYQPQHF. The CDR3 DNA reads TGTGCCAGCAGCCCTAACCCAAGCTTTACTGGGTATCAGCCCCAGCATTTT. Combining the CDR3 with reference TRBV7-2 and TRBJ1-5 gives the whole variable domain GAGVSQSPSNKVTEKGKDVELRCDPISGHTALYWYRQSLGQGLEFLIYFQGNSAPDKSGLPSDRFSAERTGGSVSTLTIQRTQQEDSAVYLCASSPNPSFTGYQPQHFGDGTRLSIL.

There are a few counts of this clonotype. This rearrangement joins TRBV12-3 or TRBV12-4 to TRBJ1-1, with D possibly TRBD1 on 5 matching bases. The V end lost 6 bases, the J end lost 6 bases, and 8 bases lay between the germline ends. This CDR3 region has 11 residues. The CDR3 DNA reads TGTGCCAGCAGGGGGACGGCTGAAGCTTTCTTT. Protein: CASRGTAEAFF.

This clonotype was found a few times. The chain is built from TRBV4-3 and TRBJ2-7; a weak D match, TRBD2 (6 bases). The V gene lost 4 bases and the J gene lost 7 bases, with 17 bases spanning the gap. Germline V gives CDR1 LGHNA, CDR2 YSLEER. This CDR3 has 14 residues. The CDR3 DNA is TGCGCCAGCAGCCGAACGACTAGTCTGTATGAGCAGTACTTC. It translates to CASSRTTSLYEQYF.